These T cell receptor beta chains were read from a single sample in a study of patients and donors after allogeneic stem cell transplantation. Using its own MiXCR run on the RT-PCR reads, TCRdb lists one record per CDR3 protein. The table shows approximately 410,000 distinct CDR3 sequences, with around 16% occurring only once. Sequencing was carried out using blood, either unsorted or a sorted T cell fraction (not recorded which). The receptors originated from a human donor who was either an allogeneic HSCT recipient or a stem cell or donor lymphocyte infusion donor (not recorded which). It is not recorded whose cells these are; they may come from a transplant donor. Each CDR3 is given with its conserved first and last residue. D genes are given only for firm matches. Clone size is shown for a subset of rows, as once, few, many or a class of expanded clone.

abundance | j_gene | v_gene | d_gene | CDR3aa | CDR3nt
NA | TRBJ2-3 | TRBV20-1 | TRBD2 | CSARDHREGQDTQYF | TGCAGTGCTAGAGATCACCGGGAGGGCCAGGATACGCAGTATTTT
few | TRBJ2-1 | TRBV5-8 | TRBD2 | CASSLLGTSEYNEQFF | TGTGCCAGCAGCTTATTAGGGACTAGCGAATACAATGAGCAGTTCTTC
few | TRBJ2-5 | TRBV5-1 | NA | CASSLLGDYQETQYF | TGCGCCAGCAGCTTGCTGGGGGACTACCAAGAGACCCAGTACTTC
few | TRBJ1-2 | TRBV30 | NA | CAWRMMGYGYTF | TGTGCCTGGAGGATGATGGGCTATGGCTACACCTTC
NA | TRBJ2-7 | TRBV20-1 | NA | CSAREDYAVVKQYF | TGCAGTGCTAGAGAGGACTATGCGGTAGTCAAGCAGTACTTC
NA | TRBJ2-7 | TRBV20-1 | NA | CSARGNGLGEQYF | TGCAGTGCTAGGGGCAACGGGCTAGGCGAGCAGTACTTC
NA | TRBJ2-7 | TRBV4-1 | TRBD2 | CASSQDIAGRTSYEQYF | TGCGCCAGCAGCCAAGATATTGCCGGGAGGACCTCCTACGAGCAGTACTTC
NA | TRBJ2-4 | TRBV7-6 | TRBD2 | CASSPILAGGMKAKNIQYF | TGTGCCAGCAGCCCGATACTAGCGGGGGGGATGAAAGCCAAAAACATTCAGTACTTC
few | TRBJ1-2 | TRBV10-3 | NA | CAIKGQNGYTF | TGTGCCATCAAAGGACAGAATGGCTACACCTTC
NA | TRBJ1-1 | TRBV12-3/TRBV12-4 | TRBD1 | CASRTGGNTEAFF | TGTGCCAGCAGGACAGGGGGGAACACTGAAGCTTTCTTT
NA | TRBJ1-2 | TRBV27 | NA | CASSARGGGYTF | TGTGCCAGCAGCGCCAGGGGTGGGGGCTACACCTTC
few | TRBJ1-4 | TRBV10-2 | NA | CASSELVDEKLFF | TGCGCCAGCAGTGAGCTAGTGGACGAAAAACTGTTTTTT
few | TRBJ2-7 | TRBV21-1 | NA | CASSKGGVEGTYEQYF | TGTGCCAGCAGCAAAGGTGGAGTGGAGGGCACCTACGAGCAGTACTTC
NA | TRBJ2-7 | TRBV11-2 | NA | CASTFDSYEQYF | TGTGCCAGCACCTTTGACTCCTACGAGCAGTACTTC
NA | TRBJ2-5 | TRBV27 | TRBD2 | CASSSTAGGPQETQYF | TGTGCCAGCAGTTCGACAGCGGGAGGGCCTCAAGAGACCCAGTACTTC
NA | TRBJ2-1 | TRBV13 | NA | CASSFSRSGYNEQFF | TGTGCCAGCAGCTTCTCTAGGAGCGGATACAATGAGCAGTTCTTC
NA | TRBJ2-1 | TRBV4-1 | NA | CASSQTSQSYNEQFF | TGCGCCAGCAGCCAAACTAGCCAGTCCTACAATGAGCAGTTCTTC
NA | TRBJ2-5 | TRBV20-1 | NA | CSGGGHETQYF | TGCAGCGGAGGGGGGCATGAGACCCAGTACTTC
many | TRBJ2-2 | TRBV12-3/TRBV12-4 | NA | CASSSGGNTGELFF | TGTGCCAGCAGTTCCGGGGGGAACACCGGGGAGCTGTTTTTT
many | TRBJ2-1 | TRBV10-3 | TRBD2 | CAISDPRSGRANEQFF | TGTGCCATCAGTGATCCCCGAAGCGGGAGGGCAAATGAGCAGTTCTTC
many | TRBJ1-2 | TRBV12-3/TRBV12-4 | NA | CASSVQGANYGYTF | TGTGCCAGCAGCGTACAGGGAGCTAACTATGGCTACACCTTC
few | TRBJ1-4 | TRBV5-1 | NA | CASSLAVTNEKLFF | TGCGCCAGCAGCTTGGCCGTGACCAATGAAAAACTGTTTTTT
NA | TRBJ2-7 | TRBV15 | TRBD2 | CATSRGKGLAGVSYEQYF | TGTGCCACCAGCAGAGGGAAGGGACTAGCGGGGGTCTCCTACGAGCAGTACTTC
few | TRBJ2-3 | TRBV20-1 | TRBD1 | CSAFPNRGHTDTQYF | TGCAGTGCCTTCCCAAACAGGGGACACACAGATACGCAGTATTTT
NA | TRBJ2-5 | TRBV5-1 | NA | CASSLIGETQYF | TGCGCCAGCAGCTTAATCGGGGAGACCCAGTACTTC
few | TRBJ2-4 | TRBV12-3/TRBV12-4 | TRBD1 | CASSSDRGTKNIQYF | TGTGCCAGCAGCTCAGACAGGGGCACAAAAAACATTCAGTACTTC
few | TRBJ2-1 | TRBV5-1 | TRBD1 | CASSFLTGGNNEQFF | TGCGCCAGCAGCTTTTTAACAGGGGGAAACAATGAGCAGTTCTTC
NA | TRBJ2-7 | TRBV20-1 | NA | CSAWDRYEQYF | TGCAGTGCCTGGGACCGCTACGAGCAGTACTTC
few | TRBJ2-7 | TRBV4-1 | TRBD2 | CASSQGNSGVGYEQYF | TGCGCCAGCAGCCAAGGTAATAGCGGGGTAGGATACGAGCAGTACTTC
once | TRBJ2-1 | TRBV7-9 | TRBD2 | CASSSPGRDEQFF | TGTGCCAGCAGCTCCCCAGGGAGGGATGAGCAGTTCTTC
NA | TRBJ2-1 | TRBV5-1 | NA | CASSLEGQTYNEQFF | TGCGCCAGCAGTTTAGAGGGGCAGACTTACAATGAGCAGTTCTTC
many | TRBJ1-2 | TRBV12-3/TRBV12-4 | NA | CASSFGLGYTF | TGTGCCAGCAGTTTCGGGCTGGGCTACACCTTC
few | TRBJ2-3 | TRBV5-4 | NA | CASSTKHTDTQYF | TGTGCCAGCAGCACAAAACACACAGATACGCAGTATTTT
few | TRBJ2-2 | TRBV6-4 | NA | CASTLEDTGELFF | TGTGCCAGCACCCTGGAGGACACCGGGGAGCTGTTTTTT
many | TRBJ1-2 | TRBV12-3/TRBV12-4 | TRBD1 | CASSYRDRANGYTF | TGTGCCAGCAGTTACCGGGACAGGGCTAATGGCTACACCTTC
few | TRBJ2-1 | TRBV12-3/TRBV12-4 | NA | CASRPPDRSVYEQFF | TGTGCCAGCAGACCCCCAGACAGGTCTGTGTATGAGCAGTTCTTC
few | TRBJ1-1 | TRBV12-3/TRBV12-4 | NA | CASSFGFRSEAFF | TGTGCCAGCAGTTTCGGGTTTAGGTCTGAAGCTTTCTTT
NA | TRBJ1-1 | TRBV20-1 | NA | CSARDRARNANTEAFF | TGCAGTGCTAGAGACAGGGCAAGGAATGCGAACACTGAAGCTTTCTTT
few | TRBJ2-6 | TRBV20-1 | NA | CSARPPGANVLTF | TGCAGTGCTAGACCCCCTGGGGCCAACGTCCTGACTTTC
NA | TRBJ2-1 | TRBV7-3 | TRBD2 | CASSLRAEREGGEQFF | TGTGCCAGCAGCTTAAGGGCGGAGCGGGAGGGGGGTGAGCAGTTCTTC
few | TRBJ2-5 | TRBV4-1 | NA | CASSQDGRNQYF | TGCGCCAGCAGCCAAGATGGGCGGAACCAGTACTTC
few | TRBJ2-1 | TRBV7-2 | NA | CASSLWYGYEQFF | TGTGCCAGCAGCTTATGGTATGGCTATGAGCAGTTCTTC
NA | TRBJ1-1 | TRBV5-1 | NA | CASSSPPIEGAFF | TGCGCCAGCAGCTCGCCCCCAATTGAAGGGGCTTTCTTT
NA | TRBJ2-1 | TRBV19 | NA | CASSLLTGGRANNEQFF | TGTGCCAGTAGTCTCCTAACCGGGGGGCGGGCTAACAATGAGCAGTTCTTC
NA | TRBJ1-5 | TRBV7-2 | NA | CASSLGRGANQPQHF | TGTGCCAGCAGCTTAGGCAGGGGAGCGAATCAGCCCCAGCATTTT
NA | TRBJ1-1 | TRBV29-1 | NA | CSVEGTGNTEAFF | TGCAGCGTTGAGGGGACGGGGAACACTGAAGCTTTCTTT
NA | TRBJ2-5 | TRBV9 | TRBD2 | CASNGIGGAKETQYF | TGTGCCAGCAACGGAATCGGGGGGGCAAAAGAGACCCAGTACTTC
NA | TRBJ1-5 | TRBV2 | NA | CASSEARGSNQPQHF | TGTGCCAGCAGTGAAGCGCGCGGTAGCAATCAGCCCCAGCATTTT
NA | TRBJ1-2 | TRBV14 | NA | CASSQDGPEGYTF | TGTGCCAGCAGCCAAGACGGTCCGGAAGGCTACACCTTC
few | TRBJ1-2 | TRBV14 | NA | CASSQGGVYGYTF | TGTGCCAGCAGCCAAGGAGGGGTTTATGGCTACACCTTC
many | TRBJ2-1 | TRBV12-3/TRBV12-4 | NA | CASSPGSGSGNHEQFF | TGTGCCAGCAGTCCCGGATCCGGATCAGGCAATCATGAGCAGTTCTTC
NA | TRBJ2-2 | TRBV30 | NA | CAWMGEAGELFF | TGTGCCTGGATGGGGGAGGCCGGGGAGCTGTTTTTT
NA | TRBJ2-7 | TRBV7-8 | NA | CASSLGDLGYEQYF | TGTGCCAGCAGCTTAGGGGACTTGGGCTACGAGCAGTACTTC
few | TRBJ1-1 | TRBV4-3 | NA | CASSQDGPYEAFF | TGCGCCAGCAGCCAAGATGGGCCTTATGAAGCTTTCTTT
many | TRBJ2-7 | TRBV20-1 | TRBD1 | CSARDVQGARDEQYF | TGCAGTGCTAGAGATGTTCAGGGGGCGCGCGACGAGCAGTACTTC